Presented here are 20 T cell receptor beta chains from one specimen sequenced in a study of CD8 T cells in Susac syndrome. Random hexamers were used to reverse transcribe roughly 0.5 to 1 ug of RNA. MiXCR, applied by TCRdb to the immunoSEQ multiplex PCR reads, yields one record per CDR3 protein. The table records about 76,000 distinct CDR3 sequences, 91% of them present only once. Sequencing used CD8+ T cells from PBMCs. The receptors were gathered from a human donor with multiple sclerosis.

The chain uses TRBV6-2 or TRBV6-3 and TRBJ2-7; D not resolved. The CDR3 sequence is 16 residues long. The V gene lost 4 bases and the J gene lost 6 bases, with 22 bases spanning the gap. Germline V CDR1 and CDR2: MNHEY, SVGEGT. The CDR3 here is CASSFTLRNPPSEQYF. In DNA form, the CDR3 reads TGTGCCAGCAGTTTCACGCTACGGAATCCACCCAGCGAGCAGTACTTC.

CDR3 coding DNA: TGTGCCAGCAGAACAGCGGGGGACTACTACGAGCAGTACTTC. It specifies CASRTAGDYYEQYF. This chain connects TRBV28 to TRBJ2-7; 8 nucleotides agree with TRBD2. J lost 3 bases, V lost 6 bases, and 7 bases had no gene match. The germline V gene encodes CDR1 MDHEN and CDR2 SYDVKM. The CDR3 has 14 amino acids.

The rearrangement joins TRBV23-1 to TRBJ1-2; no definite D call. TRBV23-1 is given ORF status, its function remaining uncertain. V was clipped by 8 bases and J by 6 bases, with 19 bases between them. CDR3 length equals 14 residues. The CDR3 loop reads CASGPSPYPNGYTF. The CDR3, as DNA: TGCGCCAGCGGACCCAGCCCTTACCCAAATGGCTACACCTTC.

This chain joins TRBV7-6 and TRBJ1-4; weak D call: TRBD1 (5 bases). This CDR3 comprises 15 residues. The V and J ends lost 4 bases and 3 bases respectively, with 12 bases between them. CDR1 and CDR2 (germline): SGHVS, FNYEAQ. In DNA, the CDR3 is TGTGCCAGCAGCTCCTCCGGGGGTGCTAATGAAAAACTGTTTTTT. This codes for CASSSSGGANEKLFF.

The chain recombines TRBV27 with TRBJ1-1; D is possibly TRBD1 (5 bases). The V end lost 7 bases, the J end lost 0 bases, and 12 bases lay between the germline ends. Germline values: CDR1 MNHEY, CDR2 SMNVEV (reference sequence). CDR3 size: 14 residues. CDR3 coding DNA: TGTGCCAGCACCCCAGGGCCTTTGAACACTGAAGCTTTCTTT. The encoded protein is CASTPGPLNTEAFF.

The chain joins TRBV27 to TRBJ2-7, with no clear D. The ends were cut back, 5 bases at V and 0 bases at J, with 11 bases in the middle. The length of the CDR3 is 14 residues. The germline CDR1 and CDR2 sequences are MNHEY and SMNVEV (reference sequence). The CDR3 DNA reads TGTGCCAGCAGTCCCTTAAGGGCCTCCTACGAGCAGTACTTC. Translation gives CASSPLRASYEQYF.

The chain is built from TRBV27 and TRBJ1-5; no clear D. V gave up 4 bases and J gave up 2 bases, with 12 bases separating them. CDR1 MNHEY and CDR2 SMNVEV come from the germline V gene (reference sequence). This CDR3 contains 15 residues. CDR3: CASSWEGFGNQPQHF. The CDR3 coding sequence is TGTGCCAGCAGTTGGGAAGGGTTCGGCAATCAGCCCCAGCATTTT.

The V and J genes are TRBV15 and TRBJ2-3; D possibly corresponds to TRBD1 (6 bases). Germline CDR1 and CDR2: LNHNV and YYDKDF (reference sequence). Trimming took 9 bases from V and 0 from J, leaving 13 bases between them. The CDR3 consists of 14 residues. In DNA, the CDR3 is TGTGCCACTGATCAGGGGCAGAGCACAGATACGCAGTATTTT. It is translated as CATDQGQSTDTQYF.

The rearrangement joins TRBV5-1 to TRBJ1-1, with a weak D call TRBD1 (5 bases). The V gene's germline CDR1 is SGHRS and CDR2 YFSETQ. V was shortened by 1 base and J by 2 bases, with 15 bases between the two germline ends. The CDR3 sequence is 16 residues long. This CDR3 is CASSLLGAGGNTEAFF. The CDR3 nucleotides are TGCGCCAGCAGCTTGCTAGGGGCAGGTGGAAACACTGAAGCTTTCTTT.

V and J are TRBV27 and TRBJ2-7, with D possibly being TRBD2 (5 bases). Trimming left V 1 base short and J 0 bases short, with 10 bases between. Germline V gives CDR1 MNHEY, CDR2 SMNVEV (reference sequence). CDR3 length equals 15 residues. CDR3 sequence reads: CASSLWLGVSYEQYF. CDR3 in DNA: TGTGCCAGCAGTTTATGGCTCGGGGTCTCCTACGAGCAGTACTTC.

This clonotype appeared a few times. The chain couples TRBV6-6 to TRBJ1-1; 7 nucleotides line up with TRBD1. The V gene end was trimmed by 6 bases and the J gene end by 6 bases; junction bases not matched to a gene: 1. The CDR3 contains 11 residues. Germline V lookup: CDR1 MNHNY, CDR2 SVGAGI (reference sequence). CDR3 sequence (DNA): TGTGCCAGCAGACAGGGGCCTGAAGCTTTCTTT. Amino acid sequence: CASRQGPEAFF.

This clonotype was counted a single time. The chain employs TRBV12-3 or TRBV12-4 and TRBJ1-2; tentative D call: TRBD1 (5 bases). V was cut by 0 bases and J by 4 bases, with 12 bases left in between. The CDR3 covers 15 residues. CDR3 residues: CASSLAVGTAYGYTF. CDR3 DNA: TGTGCCAGCAGTTTAGCGGTGGGGACGGCCTATGGCTACACCTTC.

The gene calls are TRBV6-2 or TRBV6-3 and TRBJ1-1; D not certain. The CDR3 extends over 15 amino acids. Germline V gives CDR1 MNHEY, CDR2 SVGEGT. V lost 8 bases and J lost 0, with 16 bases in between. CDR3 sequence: CASASGLSMNTEAFF. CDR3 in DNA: TGTGCCAGCGCCTCCGGACTGAGCATGAACACTGAAGCTTTCTTT.

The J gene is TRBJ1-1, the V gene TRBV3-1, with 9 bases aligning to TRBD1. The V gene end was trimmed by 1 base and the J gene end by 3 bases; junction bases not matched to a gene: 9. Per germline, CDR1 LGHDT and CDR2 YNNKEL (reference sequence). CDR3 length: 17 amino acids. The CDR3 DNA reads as TGTGCCAGCAGCCAAGGAGGGCCACAGGGGGCCGACACTGAAGCTTTCTTT. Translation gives CASSQGGPQGADTEAFF.

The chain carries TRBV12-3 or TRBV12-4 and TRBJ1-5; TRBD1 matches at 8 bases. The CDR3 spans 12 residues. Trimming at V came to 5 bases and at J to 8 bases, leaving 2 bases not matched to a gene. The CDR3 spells CASSGQGKPQHF. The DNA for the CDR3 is TGTGCCAGCAGTGGACAGGGAAAGCCCCAGCATTTT.

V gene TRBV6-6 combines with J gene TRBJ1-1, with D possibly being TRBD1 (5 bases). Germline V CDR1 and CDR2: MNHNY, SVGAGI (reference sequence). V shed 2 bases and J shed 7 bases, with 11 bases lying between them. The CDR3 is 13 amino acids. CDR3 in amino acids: CASSYLQGDEAFF. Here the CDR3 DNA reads TGTGCCAGCAGTTACCTTCAGGGCGATGAAGCTTTCTTT.

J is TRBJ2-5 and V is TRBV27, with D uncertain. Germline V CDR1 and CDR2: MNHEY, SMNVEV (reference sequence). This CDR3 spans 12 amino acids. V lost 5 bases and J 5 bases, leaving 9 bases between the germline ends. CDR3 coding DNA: TGTGCCAGCAGTCATTCCCCGGAGACCCAGTACTTC. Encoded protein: CASSHSPETQYF.

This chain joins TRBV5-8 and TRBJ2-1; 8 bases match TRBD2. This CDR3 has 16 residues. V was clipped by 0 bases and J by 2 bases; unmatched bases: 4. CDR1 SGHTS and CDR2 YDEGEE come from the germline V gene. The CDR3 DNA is TGTGCCAGCAGCTTGGGTTTGCGGGAGGCCTACAATGAGCAGTTCTTC. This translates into CASSLGLREAYNEQFF.

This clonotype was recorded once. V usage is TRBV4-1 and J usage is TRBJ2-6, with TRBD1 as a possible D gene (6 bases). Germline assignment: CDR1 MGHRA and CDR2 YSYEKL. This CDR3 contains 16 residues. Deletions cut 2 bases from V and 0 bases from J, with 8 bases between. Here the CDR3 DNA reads TGCGCCAGCAGCCAACGACAGGTCTCTGGGGCCAACGTCCTGACTTTC. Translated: CASSQRQVSGANVLTF.

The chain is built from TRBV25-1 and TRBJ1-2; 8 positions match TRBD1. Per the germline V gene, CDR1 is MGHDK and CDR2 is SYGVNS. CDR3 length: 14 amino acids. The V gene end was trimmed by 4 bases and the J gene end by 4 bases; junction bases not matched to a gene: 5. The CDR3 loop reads CASSAQGEIYGYTF. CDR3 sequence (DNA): TGTGCCAGCAGTGCACAGGGGGAGATCTATGGCTACACCTTC.